This T cell receptor (beta chain) is drawn from a study of cytomegalovirus exposure and HLA in healthy donors. 13 Jbeta primers and 60 Vbeta primers were used for the PCR. The method was immunoSEQ multiplex PCR; TCRdb's version includes in-frame clones alone and lacks a portion of them. The sample lists fewer than 250,000 clones, 79% seen once, with over 1.5% in the top ten. Sequencing was done on a sample of PBMCs. The clonotype was recovered from a woman between 18 and 29 years old in good health and CMV-seronegative.

CDR3 in amino acids: CASRGQGRFSEAFF. Written as DNA, the CDR3 is TGTGCCAGTAGGGGACAGGGAAGATTCTCTGAAGCTTTCTTT. V gene TRBV19 combines with J gene TRBJ1-1; 9 bases match TRBD1. The V segment lost 6 bases and the J segment 6 bases; nucleotides outside the gene matches: 8. Germline V gives CDR1 LNHDA, CDR2 SQIVND (reference sequence). The CDR3 contains 14 residues.